A selection of T cell receptor beta chains follows, all from one sample in a study of read filtering for tumor transcriptome and immune sequencing. From the reads, TCRdb called clonotypes with MiXCR, one entry per CDR3 protein. The table shows some 46,000 distinct CDR3 sequences, with about 12% occurring only once. The sequenced sample consisted of a population of CD138-negative cells sorted from bone marrow. The receptors stem from a donor at least 40 years old with multiple myeloma. Both conserved end residues are part of each CDR3. D genes are given only for firm matches. Clone size is shown for a subset of rows, as once, few, many or a class of expanded clone.

>many|TRBD2|TRBV25-1|TRBJ2-2
CASSESGGSITGELFF
>many|TRBD1|TRBV20-1|TRBJ2-7
CSAKMDRGFERASSYEQYF
>NA|NA|TRBV13|TRBJ2-1
CASSARRGNEQFF
>many|TRBD2|TRBV23-1|TRBJ2-3
CASSHASGDVTDTQYF
>many|NA|TRBV28|TRBJ2-3
CASIPSQGYTDTQYF
>many|NA|TRBV7-9|TRBJ2-1
CASSLGLSTDEQFF
>many|TRBD2|TRBV20-1|TRBJ2-3
CSADLTSGTDTQYF
>many|TRBD1|TRBV7-9|TRBJ2-3
CASRGDSSTDTQYF
>few|TRBD1|TRBV29-1|TRBJ2-7
CSVEGGQGTYEQYF
>many|TRBD2|TRBV4-2|TRBJ2-1
CASSQDRSGRAGNEQFF
>medium-sized|NA|TRBV4-3|TRBJ2-1
CASSHTATNNEQFF
>many|NA|TRBV11-3|TRBJ1-1
CASSLVIRGLNGNTEAFF
>many|TRBD1|TRBV27|TRBJ2-2
CASQARTGGASGELFF
>many|NA|TRBV11-3|TRBJ2-1
CASSLERTNEQFF
>many|TRBD2|TRBV12-3/TRBV12-4|TRBJ2-3
CASSRTSGRWADTQYF
>many|NA|TRBV6-2/TRBV6-3|TRBJ1-1
CASSNLYGTEAFF
>many|NA|TRBV30|TRBJ1-5
CAWSGDQRQPQHF
>many|NA|TRBV13|TRBJ2-7
CASSSMMIETPRTPYEQYF
>many|NA|TRBV11-2|TRBJ2-1
CASSLDEQFF
>many|NA|TRBV20-1|TRBJ2-4
CSAGSRDGDIQYF
>many|TRBD2|TRBV20-1|TRBJ2-7
CSATGGRTSGSNEQYF
>many|NA|TRBV7-2|TRBJ1-4
CASSLGGGGRGKLFF
>many|NA|TRBV7-8|TRBJ2-1
CASSSQGTYNEQFF
>many|TRBD1|TRBV5-6|TRBJ1-1
CASSRGTGGDTEAFF
>many|TRBD2|TRBV6-5|TRBJ2-1
CASSRPVGGRATEQFF
>many|NA|TRBV20-1|TRBJ2-3
CSANRENTQYF
>many|NA|TRBV20-1|TRBJ1-1
CSASWQNTEAFF
>many|TRBD2|TRBV20-1|TRBJ2-5
CSASRGRQETQYF
>many|NA|TRBV13|TRBJ2-7
CASRSDEQYF
>many|TRBD2|TRBV4-2|TRBJ2-2
CASSQGTSNTGELFF
>medium-sized|TRBD2|TRBV20-1|TRBJ2-1
CSAQRGVRYEQFF
>many|TRBD1|TRBV29-1|TRBJ1-1
CSVARGALTEAFF
>once|NA|TRBV20-1|TRBJ2-5
CSAPRGAGKETQYF
>many|TRBD1|TRBV27|TRBJ1-1
CASRRQGVAEAFF
>NA|TRBD2|TRBV6-5|TRBJ2-2
CASTGRNGGSGELFF
>many|TRBD2|TRBV7-3|TRBJ2-1
CASSLWGTSDHEQFF
>many|NA|TRBV3-1|TRBJ2-1
CASSQEVAAYNEQFF
>few|NA|TRBV7-8|TRBJ1-1
CASRGMVNTEAFF
>many|TRBD2|TRBV30|TRBJ2-2
CAWSRREDGELFF
>many|NA|TRBV14|TRBJ2-5
CASSRGIQETQYF
>many|NA|TRBV6-2/TRBV6-3|TRBJ2-5
CANDYFGGETQYF
>many|NA|TRBV6-1|TRBJ1-5
CASRETADSNQPQHF
>many|NA|TRBV4-1|TRBJ2-1
CASSPNQADRNNEQFF
>many|NA|TRBV12-3/TRBV12-4|TRBJ2-7
CASSLFIGGQSPPYF
>many|TRBD2|TRBV20-1|TRBJ2-2
CSAKGLANTGELFF
>many|NA|TRBV6-5|TRBJ2-7
CASSPGANYEQYF
>many|TRBD2|TRBV20-1|TRBJ2-1
CSAPPAGGYNEQFF
>many|NA|TRBV20-1|TRBJ1-5
CSAREGGEHSNQPQHF
>many|NA|TRBV15|TRBJ2-4
CATSRVRGMVKNIQYF
>many|NA|TRBV24-1|TRBJ1-5
CATSDAGDRTQHF
>many|NA|TRBV13|TRBJ2-2
CASSPGGHTGELFF
>many|TRBD1|TRBV7-2|TRBJ2-1
CASSLKGQGAYNEQFF
>NA|NA|TRBV30|TRBJ2-2
CAWMGGASTGELFF
>many|TRBD2|TRBV24-1|TRBJ2-2
CATSDTSGRNTGELFF
>many|NA|TRBV3-1|TRBJ1-6
CASSQAARPEDSPLHF